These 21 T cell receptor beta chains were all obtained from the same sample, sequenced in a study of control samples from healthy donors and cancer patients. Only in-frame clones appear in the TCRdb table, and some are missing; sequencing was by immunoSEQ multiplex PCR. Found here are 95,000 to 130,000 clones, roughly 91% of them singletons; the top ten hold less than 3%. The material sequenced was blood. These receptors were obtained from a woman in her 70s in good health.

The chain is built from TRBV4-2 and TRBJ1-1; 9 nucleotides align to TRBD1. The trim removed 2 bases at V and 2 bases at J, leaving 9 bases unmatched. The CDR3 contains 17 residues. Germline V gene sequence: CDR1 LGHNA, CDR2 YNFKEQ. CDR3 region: CASSQQQGAEGNTEAFF. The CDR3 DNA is TGTGCCAGCAGCCAACAACAGGGGGCCGAGGGTAACACTGAAGCTTTCTTT.

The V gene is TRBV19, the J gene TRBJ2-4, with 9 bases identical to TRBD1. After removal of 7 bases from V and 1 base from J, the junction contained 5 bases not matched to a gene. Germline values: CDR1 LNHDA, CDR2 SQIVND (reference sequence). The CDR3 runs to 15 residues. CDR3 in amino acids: CASTGTGNAKNIQYF. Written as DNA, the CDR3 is TGTGCCAGTACGGGGACAGGGAACGCCAAAAACATTCAGTACTTC.

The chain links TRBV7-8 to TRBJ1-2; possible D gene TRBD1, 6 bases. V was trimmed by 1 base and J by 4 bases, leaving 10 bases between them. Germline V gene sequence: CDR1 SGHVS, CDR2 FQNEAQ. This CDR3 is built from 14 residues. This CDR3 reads CASSLGGRGYGYTF. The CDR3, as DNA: TGTGCCAGCAGCTTAGGCGGCAGGGGCTATGGCTACACCTTC.

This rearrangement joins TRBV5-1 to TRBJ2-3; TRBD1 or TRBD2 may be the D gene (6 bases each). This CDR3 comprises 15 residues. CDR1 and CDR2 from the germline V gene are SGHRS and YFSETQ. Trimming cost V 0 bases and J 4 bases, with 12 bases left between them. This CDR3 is CASSLVGGSADTQYF. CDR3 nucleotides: TGCGCCAGCAGCTTGGTCGGGGGCAGCGCAGATACGCAGTATTTT.

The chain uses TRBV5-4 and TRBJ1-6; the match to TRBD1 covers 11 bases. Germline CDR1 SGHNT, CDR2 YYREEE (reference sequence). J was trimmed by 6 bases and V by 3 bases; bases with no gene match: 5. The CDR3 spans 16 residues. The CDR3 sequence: CASSSRTGGTNSPLHF. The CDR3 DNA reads TGTGCCAGCAGCTCACGGACAGGGGGCACTAATTCACCCCTCCACTTT.

CDR3 nucleotide sequence: TGTGCCAGCAGTTGGGGACAGACCAACTATGGCTACACCTTC. It encodes CASSWGQTNYGYTF. The chain carries TRBV27 and TRBJ1-2, with 7 bases identical to TRBD1. The CDR3 spans 14 residues. V trimming: 4 bases; J trimming: 2 bases; junction bases outside the gene matches: 4. Germline values: CDR1 MNHEY, CDR2 SMNVEV (reference sequence).

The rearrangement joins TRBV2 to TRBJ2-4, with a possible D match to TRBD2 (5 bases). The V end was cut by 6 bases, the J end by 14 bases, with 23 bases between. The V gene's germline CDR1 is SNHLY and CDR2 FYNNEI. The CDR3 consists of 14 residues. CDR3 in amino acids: CASSPERALRVEYF. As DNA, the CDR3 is TGTGCCAGCAGCCCAGAGAGGGCCCTCCGTGTGGAGTACTTC.

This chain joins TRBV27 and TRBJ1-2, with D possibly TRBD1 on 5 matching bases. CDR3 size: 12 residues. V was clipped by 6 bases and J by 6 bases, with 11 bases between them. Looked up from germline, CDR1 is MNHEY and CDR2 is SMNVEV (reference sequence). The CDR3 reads CASSPGSHGYTF. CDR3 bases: TGTGCCAGCAGCCCAGGGTCCCATGGCTACACCTTC.

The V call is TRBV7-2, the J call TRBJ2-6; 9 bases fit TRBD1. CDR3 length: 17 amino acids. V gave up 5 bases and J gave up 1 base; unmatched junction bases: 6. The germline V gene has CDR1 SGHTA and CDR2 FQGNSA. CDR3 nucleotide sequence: TGTGCCAGCAGCCCCCTGGGGACAGGGTCTGGGGCCAACGTCCTGACTTTC. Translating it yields CASSPLGTGSGANVLTF.

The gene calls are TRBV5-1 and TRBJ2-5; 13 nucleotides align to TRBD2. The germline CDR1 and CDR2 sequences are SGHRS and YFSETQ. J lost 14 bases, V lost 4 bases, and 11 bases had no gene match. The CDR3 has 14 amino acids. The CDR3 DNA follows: TGCGCCAGCAGCCCAACACTAGCGGGGGGGCACCTTTACTTC. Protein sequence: CASSPTLAGGHLYF.

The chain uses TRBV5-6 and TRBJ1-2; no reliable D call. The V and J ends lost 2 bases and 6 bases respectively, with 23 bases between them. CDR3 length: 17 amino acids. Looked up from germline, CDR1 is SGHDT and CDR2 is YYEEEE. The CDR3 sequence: CASSLGRRARSEHGYTF. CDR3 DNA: TGTGCCAGCAGCTTAGGGCGGAGGGCAAGAAGCGAGCATGGCTACACCTTC.

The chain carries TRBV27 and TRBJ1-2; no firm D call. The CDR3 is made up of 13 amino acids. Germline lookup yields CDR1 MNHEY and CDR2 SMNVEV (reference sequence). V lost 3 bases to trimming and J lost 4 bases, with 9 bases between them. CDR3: CASSLEGVYGYTF. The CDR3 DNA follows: TGTGCCAGCAGTTTGGAGGGAGTCTATGGCTACACCTTC.

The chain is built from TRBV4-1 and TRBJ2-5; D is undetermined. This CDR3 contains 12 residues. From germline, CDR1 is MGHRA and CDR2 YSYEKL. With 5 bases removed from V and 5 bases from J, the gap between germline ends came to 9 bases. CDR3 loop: CASSGVGETQYF. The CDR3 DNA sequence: TGCGCCAGCAGCGGGGTGGGCGAGACCCAGTACTTC.

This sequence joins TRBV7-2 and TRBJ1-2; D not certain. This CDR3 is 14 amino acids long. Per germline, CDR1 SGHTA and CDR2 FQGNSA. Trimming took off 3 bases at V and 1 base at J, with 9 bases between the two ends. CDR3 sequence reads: CASSFSTDNYGYTF. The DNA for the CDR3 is TGTGCCAGCAGCTTCTCGACGGATAACTATGGCTACACCTTC.

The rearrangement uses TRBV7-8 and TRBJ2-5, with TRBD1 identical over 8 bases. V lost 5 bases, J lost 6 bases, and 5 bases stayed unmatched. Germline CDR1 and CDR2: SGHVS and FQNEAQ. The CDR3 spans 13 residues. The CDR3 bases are TGTGCCAGCAGCCAAGACAGGGGAAAGACCCAGTACTTC. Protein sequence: CASSQDRGKTQYF.

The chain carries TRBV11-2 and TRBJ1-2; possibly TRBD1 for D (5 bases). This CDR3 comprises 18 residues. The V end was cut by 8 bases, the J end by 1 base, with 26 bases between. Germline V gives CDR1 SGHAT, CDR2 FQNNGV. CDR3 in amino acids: CASDSLGRRGSNNYGYTF. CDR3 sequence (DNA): TGTGCCAGCGACAGCTTAGGGAGAAGGGGTTCAAATAACTATGGCTACACCTTC.

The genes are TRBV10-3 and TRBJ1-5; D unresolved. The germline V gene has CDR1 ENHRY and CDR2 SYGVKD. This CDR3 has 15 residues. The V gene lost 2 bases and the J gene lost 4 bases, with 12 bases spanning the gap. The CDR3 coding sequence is TGTGCCATCAGTGAGGAAAGGCAAGTTAATCAGCCCCAGCATTTT. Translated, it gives CAISEERQVNQPQHF.

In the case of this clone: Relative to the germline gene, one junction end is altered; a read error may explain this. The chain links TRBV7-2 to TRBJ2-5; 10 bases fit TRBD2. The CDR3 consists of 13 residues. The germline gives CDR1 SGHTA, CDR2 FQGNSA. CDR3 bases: TGTGCCAGCAGCTTAACTCTAGCGGGGGCCCCCAACTTC. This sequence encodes CASSLTLAGAPNF.

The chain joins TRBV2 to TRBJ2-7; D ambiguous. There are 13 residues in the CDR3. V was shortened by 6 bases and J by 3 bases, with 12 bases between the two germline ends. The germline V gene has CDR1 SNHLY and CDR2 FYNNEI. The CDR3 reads CASSVDTFYEQYF. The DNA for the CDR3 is TGTGCCAGCAGCGTAGACACGTTCTACGAGCAGTACTTC.

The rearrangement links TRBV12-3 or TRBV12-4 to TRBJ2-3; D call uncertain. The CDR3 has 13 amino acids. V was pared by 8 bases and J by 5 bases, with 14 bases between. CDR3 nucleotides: TGTGCCAGCGGACCAAGTAACGAAGATACGCAGTATTTT. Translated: CASGPSNEDTQYF.

This chain's CDR3 is CATTGGKWGSYNEQFF. The CDR3 DNA follows: TGTGCCACTACGGGGGGCAAATGGGGCTCCTACAATGAGCAGTTCTTC. The V and J genes are TRBV19 and TRBJ2-1; D is perhaps TRBD2 (7 bases). Germline assignment: CDR1 LNHDA and CDR2 SQIVND (reference sequence). This CDR3 is built from 16 residues. V lost 10 bases, J lost 0 bases, and 19 bases lay in between.